Presented here are 22 T cell receptor beta chains from one specimen sequenced in a study of blood T cells in healthy people across ages. A second PCR of 7 to 11 cycles used a sample-barcoded 5' primer and a J-beta primer mix. Via MiXCR, TCRdb re-called the 5' RACE reads, giving one row per CDR3 protein. The sample yields about 650,000 distinct CDR3 sequences, about 32% seen once. The material sequenced was blood. The source is a woman at least 80 years old in good health.

J is TRBJ1-2 and V is TRBV4-3; 10 positions agree with TRBD1. Germline lookup yields CDR1 LGHNA and CDR2 YSLEER. The CDR3 has 15 residues. J lost 8 bases, V lost 5 bases, and 11 bases had no gene match. The CDR3 is CASSTRTGGLLGYTF. DNA of the CDR3: TGCGCCAGCAGCACTCGGACAGGGGGTTTGCTAGGCTACACCTTC.

As to this clonotype: A much more abundant neighbour one base away suggests this may be a read error. The V call is TRBV6-2 or TRBV6-3, the J call TRBJ2-7; D not resolved. The V end lost 11 bases, the J end lost 1 base, and 18 bases lay between the germline ends. This CDR3 is 14 amino acids long. CDR1 is MNHEY, CDR2 SVGEGT, per germline. The CDR3 nucleotides read TGTGCCGGCACCACGGCAACCCGTTCCTACGAGCAGTACTTC. As protein: CAGTTATRSYEQYF.

As to this clonotype: A much larger clone differs by one base, so this may be a read error. The chain couples TRBV7-2 to TRBJ2-3, with 14 bases identical to TRBD2. CDR3 size: 19 residues. CDR1 SGHTA and CDR2 FQGNSA come from the germline V gene. The CDR3, as DNA: TGTGCCAGCAGCACGATAAGGGGACTAGCGGGGGCGAGCACAGGTACGCAGTATTTT. Amino acid sequence: CASSTIRGLAGASTGTQYF.

This clonotype was counted at least ten times. This chain links TRBV5-1 with TRBJ1-1, with 8 bases matching TRBD1. The V and J ends lost 3 bases and 5 bases, in that order; junction bases with no gene match: 6. The V gene's germline CDR1 is SGHRS and CDR2 YFSETQ. The CDR3 spans 14 residues. CDR3 in amino acids: CASSWRTGGTEAFF. CDR3 bases: TGCGCCAGCAGCTGGAGAACAGGGGGAACTGAAGCTTTCTTT.

The V and J genes are TRBV30 and TRBJ2-7; no clear D gene. This CDR3 is built from 12 residues. CDR1 is GTSNPN and CDR2 is SVGIG in the germline V gene (reference sequence). Trimming removed 5 bases from V and 0 bases from J, with 8 bases in between. The CDR3 DNA follows: TGTGCCTGGGCCGGTGTCTCCTACGAGCAGTACTTC. It yields the protein CAWAGVSYEQYF.

V and J are TRBV10-3 and TRBJ2-3; TRBD2 might be the D (5 bases). V lost 2 bases to trimming and J lost 1 base, with 13 bases between them. CDR3 length equals 16 residues. Germline assignment: CDR1 ENHRY and CDR2 SYGVKD. The CDR3 is CAISEGLVHRTDTQYF. CDR3 in DNA: TGTGCCATCAGTGAGGGACTCGTCCACCGCACAGATACGCAGTATTTT.

This clonotype appeared many times. The chain carries TRBV7-9 and TRBJ2-7; no definite D call. The V end was cut by 1 base, the J end by 0 bases, with 10 bases between. Germline lookup yields CDR1 SEHNR and CDR2 FQNEAQ (reference sequence). The CDR3 loop spans 15 amino acids. CDR3 loop: CASSLEGSPSYEQYF. The CDR3 DNA reads TGTGCCAGCAGCTTAGAAGGATCCCCCTCCTACGAGCAGTACTTC.

This clonotype came up a few times. The rearrangement uses TRBV6-1 and TRBJ2-2; 10 bases are a match to TRBD2. V trimming: 4 bases; J trimming: 6 bases; junction bases outside the gene matches: 11. The CDR3 runs to 17 residues. CDR1 is MNHNS and CDR2 is SASEGT in the germline V gene. The CDR3: CASSAPASGGEAGELFF. In DNA, the CDR3 is TGTGCCAGCAGTGCTCCGGCTAGCGGGGGAGAGGCCGGGGAGCTGTTTTTT.

This clonotype was counted at least ten times. The DNA for the CDR3 is TGCAGTGCTGGCAACAGGGAGGGTAATGAAAAACTGTTTTTT. Translated: CSAGNREGNEKLFF. This chain connects TRBV20-1 to TRBJ1-4, with TRBD1 as a possible D gene (6 bases). Deletions cut 5 bases from V and 4 bases from J, with 14 bases between. From germline, CDR1 is DFQATT and CDR2 SNEGSKA (reference sequence). CDR3 length: 14 residues.

V usage is TRBV30 and J usage is TRBJ2-2; 10 nucleotides line up with TRBD1. V dropped 5 bases and J dropped 2; count of bases not matched to a gene: 5. Germline V gene lookup returns CDR1 GTSNPN and CDR2 SVGIG (reference sequence). The length of the CDR3 is 15 residues. The CDR3 region has the DNA TGTGCCTGGGCCGGGACAGGGGCTAACACCGGGGAGCTGTTTTTT. Encoded protein: CAWAGTGANTGELFF.

This clonotype came up many times. This chain joins TRBV20-1 and TRBJ2-7, with TRBD1 identical over 7 bases. The junction had 7 bases not matched to a gene; V was cut back by 5 bases and J by 3 bases. This CDR3 has 13 amino acids. Germline V gene data show CDR1 as DFQATT and CDR2 as SNEGSKA (reference sequence). The DNA of the CDR3 is TGCAGTGCTCTGTCTCCAGGGGGCTACGAGCAGTACTTC. Its protein is CSALSPGGYEQYF.

This chain links TRBV5-1 with TRBJ2-3, with D possibly TRBD2 on 5 matching bases. There are 14 residues in the CDR3. The ends were cut back, 4 bases at V and 1 base at J, with 10 bases in the middle. Germline V CDR1 and CDR2: SGHRS, YFSETQ. The CDR3 sequence: CASSLEEGTDTQYF. The CDR3 DNA reads TGCGCCAGCAGCCTGGAGGAGGGCACAGATACGCAGTATTTT.

CDR3 region: CASRRGGYTF. In DNA, the CDR3 is TGTGCCAGCAGGCGGGGAGGCTACACCTTC. J is TRBJ1-2 and V is TRBV28; D remains unclear. The CDR3 spans 10 residues. V shed 6 bases and J shed 8 bases, with 7 bases lying between them. The germline CDR1 and CDR2 sequences are MDHEN and SYDVKM.

For the CDR3, the DNA is TGTGCCAGCAGCGCCAAGTCCTACGAGCAGTACTTC. Translated: CASSAKSYEQYF. This chain connects TRBV7-9 to TRBJ2-7; no firm D call. V lost 5 bases and J lost 1, with 6 bases in between. CDR1 is SEHNR, CDR2 FQNEAQ, per germline (reference sequence). The CDR3 has 12 amino acids.

The rearrangement links TRBV7-2 to TRBJ1-3; D gene uncertain. CDR1 SGHTA and CDR2 FQGNSA come from the germline V gene. CDR3 size: 14 residues. The V end lost 1 base, the J end lost 2 bases, and 6 bases lay between the germline ends. Here the CDR3 reads CASSLGSPGNTIYF. For the CDR3, the DNA is TGTGCCAGCAGCTTAGGGTCTCCTGGAAACACCATATATTTT.

As concerns this clonotype: The junction differs from germline at one of its ends, possibly a read error. This rearrangement joins TRBV3-1 to TRBJ1-1; D gene ambiguous. The CDR3 loop spans 15 amino acids. Germline V lookup: CDR1 LGHDT, CDR2 YNNKEL (reference sequence). The CDR3 nucleotides are TGTGTCAGCAGCCAAGCCCGCGTACAGAACACTGAAGCTTTCTTT. It is translated as CVSSQARVQNTEAFF.

This clonotype appeared a few times. The chain carries TRBV6-5 and TRBJ2-2, with unresolved D. The CDR3 spans 15 residues. Deletions cut 0 bases from V and 7 bases from J, with 12 bases between. The V gene's germline CDR1 is MNHEY and CDR2 SVGAGI. In nucleotides, the CDR3 is TGTGCCAGCAGTTACTCGGGCAGTTACAACGGGGAGCTGTTTTTT. It encodes CASSYSGSYNGELFF.

This clonotype was picked up many times. The chain couples TRBV7-9 to TRBJ2-1, with TRBD2 matching 16 bases. V trimming: 5 bases; J trimming: 4 bases; junction bases outside the gene matches: 11. CDR1 SEHNR and CDR2 FQNEAQ come from the germline V gene (reference sequence). The CDR3 runs to 19 residues. The CDR3 bases are TGTGCCAGCAGCCATTCCGGGACTAGCGGGGGGGCCCCTTACAATGAGCAGTTCTTC. Amino acids: CASSHSGTSGGAPYNEQFF.

As to this clonotype: This could be a read error, since a much larger clone is one nucleotide away. The V and J genes are TRBV7-3 and TRBJ2-5; a possible D gene is TRBD2 (5 bases). This CDR3 spans 14 amino acids. Germline V gene lookup returns CDR1 SGHTA and CDR2 FQGTGA. Deletions cut 4 bases from V and 11 bases from J, with 20 bases between. The CDR3 region is CASSSDSRLGEQYF. The CDR3 bases are TGTGCCAGCAGCTCGGACTCTAGGTTGGGTGAGCAGTACTTC.

J is TRBJ1-1 and V is TRBV19; TRBD1 agrees at 8 bases. CDR3 length: 15 residues. With 6 bases clipped from V and 5 bases from J, the junction kept 11 bases outside the gene matches. From germline, CDR1 is LNHDA and CDR2 SQIVND (reference sequence). This CDR3 is CASRGLDRVGTEAFF. For the CDR3, the DNA is TGTGCCAGTAGGGGATTGGACAGGGTCGGGACTGAAGCTTTCTTT.

This clonotype has ten or more counts. A clone one base away is much larger, so this may be a read error. The J gene is TRBJ2-7, the V gene TRBV6-6; D is perhaps TRBD1 (6 bases). V lost 7 bases and J 3 bases, leaving 13 bases between the germline ends. CDR3 length: 13 amino acids. CDR1 and CDR2 from the germline V gene are MNHNY and SVGAGI (reference sequence). CDR3 in amino acids: CASTIGQCYEQYF. CDR3 in DNA: TGTGCCAGCACCATAGGACAGTGCTACGAGCAGTACTTC.

On this clonotype itself: This may be a read error, as it is one base from a much larger clone. This chain uses TRBV5-1 with TRBJ2-5; tentative D call: TRBD2 (5 bases). This CDR3 is built from 13 residues. The V and J ends lost 5 bases and 11 bases respectively, with 19 bases between them. Germline values: CDR1 SGHRS, CDR2 YFSETQ. The CDR3 sequence: CASSLGVSNEQYF. Here the CDR3 DNA reads TGCGCCAGCAGTCTCGGGGTCAGCAATGAGCAGTACTTC.